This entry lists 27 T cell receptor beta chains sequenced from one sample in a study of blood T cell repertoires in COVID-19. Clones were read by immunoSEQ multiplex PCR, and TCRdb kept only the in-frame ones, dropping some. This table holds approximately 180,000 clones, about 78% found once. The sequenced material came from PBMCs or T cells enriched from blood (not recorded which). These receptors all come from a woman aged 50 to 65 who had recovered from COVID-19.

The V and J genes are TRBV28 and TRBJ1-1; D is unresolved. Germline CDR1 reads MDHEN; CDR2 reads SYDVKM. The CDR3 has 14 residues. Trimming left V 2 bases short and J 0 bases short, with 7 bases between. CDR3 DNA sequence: TGTGCCAGCAGTTTACTTGTTATGAACACTGAAGCTTTCTTT. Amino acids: CASSLLVMNTEAFF. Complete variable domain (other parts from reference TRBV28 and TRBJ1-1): DVKVTQSSRYLVKRTGEKVFLECVQDMDHENMFWYRQDPGLGLRLIYFSYDVKMKEKGDIPEGYSVSREKKERFSLILESASTNQTSMYLCASSLLVMNTEAFFGQGTRLTVV.

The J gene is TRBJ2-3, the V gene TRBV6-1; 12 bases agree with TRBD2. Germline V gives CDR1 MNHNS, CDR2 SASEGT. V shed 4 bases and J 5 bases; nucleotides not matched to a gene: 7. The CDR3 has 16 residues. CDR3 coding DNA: TGTGCCAGCAGTGCTAGCGGGAGGGCCCTTGGAGATACGCAGTATTTT. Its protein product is CASSASGRALGDTQYF.

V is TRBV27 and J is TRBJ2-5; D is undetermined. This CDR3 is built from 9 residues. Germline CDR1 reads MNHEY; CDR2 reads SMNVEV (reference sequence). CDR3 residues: CGNQETQYF. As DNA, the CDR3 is TGTGGTAACCAAGAGACCCAGTACTTC.

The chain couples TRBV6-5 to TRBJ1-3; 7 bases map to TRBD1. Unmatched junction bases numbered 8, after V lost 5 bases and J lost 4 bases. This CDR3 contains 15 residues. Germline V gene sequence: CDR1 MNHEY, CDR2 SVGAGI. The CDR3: CASSPTRGQGNTIYF. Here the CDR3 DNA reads TGTGCCAGCAGTCCAACGAGGGGGCAAGGAAACACCATATATTTT.

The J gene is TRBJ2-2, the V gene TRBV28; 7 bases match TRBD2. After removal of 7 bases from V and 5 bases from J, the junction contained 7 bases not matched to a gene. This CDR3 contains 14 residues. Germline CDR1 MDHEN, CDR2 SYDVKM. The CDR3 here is CASTGGSRTGELFF. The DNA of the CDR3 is TGTGCCAGCACCGGCGGGAGCCGAACCGGGGAGCTGTTTTTT.

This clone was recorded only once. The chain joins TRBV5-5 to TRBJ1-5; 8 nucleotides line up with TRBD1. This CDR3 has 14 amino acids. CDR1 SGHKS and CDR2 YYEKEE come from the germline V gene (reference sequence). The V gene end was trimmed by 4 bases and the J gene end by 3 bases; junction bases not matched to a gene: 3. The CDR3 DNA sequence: TGTGCCAGCAGCATGGACAGGGCCAATCAGCCCCAGCATTTT. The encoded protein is CASSMDRANQPQHF.

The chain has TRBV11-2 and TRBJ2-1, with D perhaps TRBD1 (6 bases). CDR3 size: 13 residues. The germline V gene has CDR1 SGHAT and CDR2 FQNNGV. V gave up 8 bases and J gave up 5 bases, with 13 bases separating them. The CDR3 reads CASVLGGNNEQFF. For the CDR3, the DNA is TGTGCCAGCGTGCTAGGGGGTAACAATGAGCAGTTCTTC.

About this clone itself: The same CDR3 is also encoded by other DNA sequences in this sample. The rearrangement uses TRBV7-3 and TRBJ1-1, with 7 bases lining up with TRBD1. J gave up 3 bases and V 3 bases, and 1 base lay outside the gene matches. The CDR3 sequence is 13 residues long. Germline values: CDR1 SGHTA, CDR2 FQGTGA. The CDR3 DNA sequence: TGTGCCAGCAGCTTGCAGGGGGACACTGAAGCTTTCTTT. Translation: CASSLQGDTEAFF. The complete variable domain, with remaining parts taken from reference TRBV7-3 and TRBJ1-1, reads GAGVSQTPSNKVTEKGKYVELRCDPISGHTALYWYRQSLGQGPEFLIYFQGTGAADDSGLPNDRFFAVRPEGSVSTLKIQRTERGDSAVYLCASSLQGDTEAFFGQGTRLTVV.

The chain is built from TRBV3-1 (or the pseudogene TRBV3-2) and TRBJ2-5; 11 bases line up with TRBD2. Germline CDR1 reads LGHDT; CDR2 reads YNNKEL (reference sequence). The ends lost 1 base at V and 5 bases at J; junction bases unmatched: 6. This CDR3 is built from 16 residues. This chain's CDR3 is CASSQVMTSGVETQYF. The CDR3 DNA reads TGTGCCAGCAGCCAAGTCATGACTAGCGGGGTGGAGACCCAGTACTTC.

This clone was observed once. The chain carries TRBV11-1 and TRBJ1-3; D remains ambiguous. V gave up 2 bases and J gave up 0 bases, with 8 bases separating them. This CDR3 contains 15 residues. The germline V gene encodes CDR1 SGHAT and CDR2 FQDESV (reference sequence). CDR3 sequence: CASSLRRASGNTIYF. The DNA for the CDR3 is TGTGCCAGCAGCTTAAGGAGGGCCTCTGGAAACACCATATATTTT.

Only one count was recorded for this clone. In DNA form, the CDR3 reads TGTGCCAGCAGTGACTCCGGGACAGACTATGGCTACACCTTC. The encoded protein is CASSDSGTDYGYTF. This chain uses TRBV28 with TRBJ1-2, with 7 nucleotides matching TRBD1. The V gene end was trimmed by 5 bases and the J gene end by 3 bases; junction bases not matched to a gene: 6. This CDR3 contains 14 residues. The germline V gene has CDR1 MDHEN and CDR2 SYDVKM.

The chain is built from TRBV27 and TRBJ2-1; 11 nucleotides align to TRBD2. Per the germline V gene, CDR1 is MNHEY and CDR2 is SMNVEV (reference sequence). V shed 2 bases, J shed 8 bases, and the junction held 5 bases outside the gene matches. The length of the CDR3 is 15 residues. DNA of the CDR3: TGTGCCAGCAGTTTAAAAAGACTAGCGGGATATGAGCAGTTCTTC. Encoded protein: CASSLKRLAGYEQFF.

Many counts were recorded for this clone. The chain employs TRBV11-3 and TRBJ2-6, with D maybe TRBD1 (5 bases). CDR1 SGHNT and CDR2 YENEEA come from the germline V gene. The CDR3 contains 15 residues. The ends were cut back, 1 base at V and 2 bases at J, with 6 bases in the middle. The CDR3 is CASSLGGTGANVLTF. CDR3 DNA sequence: TGTGCCAGCAGCTTAGGGGGCACTGGGGCCAACGTCCTGACTTTC. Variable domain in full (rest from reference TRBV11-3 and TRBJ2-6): EAGVVQSPRYKIIEKKQPVAFWCNPISGHNTLYWYLQNLGQGPELLIRYENEEAVDDSQLPKDRFSAERLKGVDSTLKIQPAELGDSAVYLCASSLGGTGANVLTFGAGSRLTVL.

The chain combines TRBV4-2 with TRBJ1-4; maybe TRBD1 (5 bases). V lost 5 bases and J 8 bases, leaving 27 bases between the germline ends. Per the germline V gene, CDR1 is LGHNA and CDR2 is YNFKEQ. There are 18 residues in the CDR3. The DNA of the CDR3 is TGTGCCAGCAGCTGGGGGGGAGGGGTTGATACCTTTCTAGAAAAACTGTTTTTT. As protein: CASSWGGGVDTFLEKLFF.

The CDR3 spells CASSPGTLYEGYTF. The CDR3 DNA follows: TGTGCCAGCAGCCCCGGGACTCTGTATGAAGGCTACACCTTC. The J gene is TRBJ1-2, the V gene TRBV28, with D maybe TRBD1 (5 bases). V was clipped by 6 bases and J by 8 bases, with 19 bases between them. The CDR3 runs to 14 residues. Germline assignment: CDR1 MDHEN and CDR2 SYDVKM.

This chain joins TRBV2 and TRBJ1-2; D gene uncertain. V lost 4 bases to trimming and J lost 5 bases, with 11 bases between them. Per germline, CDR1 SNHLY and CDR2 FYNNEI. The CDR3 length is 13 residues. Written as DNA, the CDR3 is TGTGCCAGCAGTGTTCACAGACAATATGGCTACACCTTC. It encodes CASSVHRQYGYTF. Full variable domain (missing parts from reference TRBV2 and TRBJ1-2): EPEVTQTPSHQVTQMGQEVILRCVPISNHLYFYWYRQILGQKVEFLVSFYNNEISEKSEIFDDQFSVERPDGSNFTLKIRSTKLEDSAMYFCASSVHRQYGYTFGSGTRLTVV.

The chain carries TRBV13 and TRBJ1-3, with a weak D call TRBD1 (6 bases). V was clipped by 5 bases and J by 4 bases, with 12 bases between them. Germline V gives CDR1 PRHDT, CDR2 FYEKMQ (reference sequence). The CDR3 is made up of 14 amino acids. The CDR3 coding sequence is TGTGCCAGCAGCCTACGGGACACCGGAAACACCATATATTTT. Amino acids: CASSLRDTGNTIYF.

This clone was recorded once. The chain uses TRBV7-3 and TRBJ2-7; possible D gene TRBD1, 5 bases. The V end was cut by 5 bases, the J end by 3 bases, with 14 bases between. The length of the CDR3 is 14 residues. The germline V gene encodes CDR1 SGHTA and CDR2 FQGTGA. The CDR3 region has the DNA TGTGCCAGCAGCGAAAGGGGCGGTTTCTACGAGCAGTACTTC. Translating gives CASSERGGFYEQYF.

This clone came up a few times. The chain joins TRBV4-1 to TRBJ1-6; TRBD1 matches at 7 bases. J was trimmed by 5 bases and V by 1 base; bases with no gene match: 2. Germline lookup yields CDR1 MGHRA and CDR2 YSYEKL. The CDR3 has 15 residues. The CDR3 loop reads CASSQVDRDNSPLHF. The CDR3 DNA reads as TGCGCCAGCAGCCAAGTTGACAGGGATAATTCACCCCTCCACTTT.

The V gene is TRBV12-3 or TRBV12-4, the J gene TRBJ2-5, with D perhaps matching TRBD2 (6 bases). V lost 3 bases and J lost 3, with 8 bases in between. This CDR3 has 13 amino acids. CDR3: CASSFWGEETQYF. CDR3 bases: TGTGCCAGCAGTTTTTGGGGGGAAGAGACCCAGTACTTC.

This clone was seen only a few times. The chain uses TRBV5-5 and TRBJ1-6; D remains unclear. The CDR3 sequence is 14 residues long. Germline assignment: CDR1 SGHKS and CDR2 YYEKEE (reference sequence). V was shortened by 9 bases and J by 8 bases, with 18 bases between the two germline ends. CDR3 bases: TGTGCCACATCAATCAACCCTGCGGATTCACCCCTCCACTTT. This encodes CATSINPADSPLHF.

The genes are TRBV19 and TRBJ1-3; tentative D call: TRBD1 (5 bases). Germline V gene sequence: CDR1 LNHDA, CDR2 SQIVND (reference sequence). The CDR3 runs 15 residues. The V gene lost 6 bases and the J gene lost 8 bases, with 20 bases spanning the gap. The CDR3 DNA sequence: TGTGCCAGTAGCTCGGGGGGAGGACGACCTCACACCATATATTTT. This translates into CASSSGGGRPHTIYF.

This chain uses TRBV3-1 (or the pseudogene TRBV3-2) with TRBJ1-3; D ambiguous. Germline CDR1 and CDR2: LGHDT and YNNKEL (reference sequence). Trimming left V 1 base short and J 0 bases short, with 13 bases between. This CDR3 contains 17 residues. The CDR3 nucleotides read TGTGCCAGCAGCCAAGGGAGAGGGAGATCCTCTGGAAACACCATATATTTT. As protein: CASSQGRGRSSGNTIYF.

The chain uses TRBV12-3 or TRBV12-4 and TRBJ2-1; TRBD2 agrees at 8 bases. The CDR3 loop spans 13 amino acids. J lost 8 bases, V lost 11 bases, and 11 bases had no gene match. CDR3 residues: CALRTSSIDEQFF. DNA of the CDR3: TGTGCCCTTAGGACTAGCAGTATCGATGAGCAGTTCTTC.

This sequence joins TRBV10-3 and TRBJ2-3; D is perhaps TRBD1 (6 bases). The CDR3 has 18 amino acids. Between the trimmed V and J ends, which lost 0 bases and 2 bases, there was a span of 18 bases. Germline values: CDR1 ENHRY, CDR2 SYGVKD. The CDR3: CAISESPLGTSNTDTQYF. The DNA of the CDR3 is TGTGCCATCAGTGAGTCCCCTCTCGGGACAAGTAACACAGATACGCAGTATTTT.

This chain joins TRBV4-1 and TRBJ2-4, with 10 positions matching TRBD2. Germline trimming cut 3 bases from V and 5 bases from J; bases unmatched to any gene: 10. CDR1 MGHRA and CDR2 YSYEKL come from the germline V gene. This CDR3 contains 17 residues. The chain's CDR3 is CASSHPSGRGLENIQYF. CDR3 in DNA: TGCGCCAGCAGCCACCCTAGCGGGAGAGGGCTCGAAAACATTCAGTACTTC.

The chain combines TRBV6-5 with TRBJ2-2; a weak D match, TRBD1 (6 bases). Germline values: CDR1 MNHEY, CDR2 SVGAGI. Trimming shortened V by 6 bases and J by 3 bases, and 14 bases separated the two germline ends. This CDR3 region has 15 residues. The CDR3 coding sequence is TGTGCCAGCAGCCCAGGGGCAGGGCACACCGGGGAGCTGTTTTTT. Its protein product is CASSPGAGHTGELFF.